This T cell receptor beta chain was recovered during a study of neoadjuvant anti-PD-1 for oral cavity cancer. Time point reported: after neoadjuvant nivolumab, at surgical resection. These newly diagnosed stage II-IVA oral cavity squamous cell carcinoma patients had no prior systemic or radiation treatment. Patients had HPV-negative, locally advanced oral cavity squamous cell carcinoma. Measured with immunoSEQ multiplex PCR; TCRdb has only the in-frame clones, and not every one. This sample carries about 42,000 clones, around 79% of them seen once, and the ten largest clones take 4.8%. Per the germline V gene, CDR1 is SGHTA and CDR2 is FQGTGA. The CDR3 is 14 residues long. With 2 bases removed from V and 4 bases from J, the gap between germline ends came to 8 bases. Regarding the study as a whole: Each response group had just a few patients in TCR analyses.

In this sample, this clone turned up once. The antigen remains undetermined. The sample was PBMCs, taken after nivolumab (anti-PD-1) treatment. This TCR was recovered from a person aged 40 to 85 with oral cavity squamous cell carcinoma. The chain uses TRBV7-3 and TRBJ2-2; no reliable D call. The CDR3 nucleotides are TGTGCCAGCAGCTTAGAGAAGGCCACCGGGGAGCTGTTTTTT. Its protein is CASSLEKATGELFF.